This T cell receptor beta chain originates from a study of blood T cell repertoires in COVID-19. About the study: COVID-19 samples collected from the United States, Italy and Spain covered acute and convalescent phases. In each case, the material was cDNA or gDNA derived from T cells, B-cell-depleted T cells, or PBMCs.

V was pared by 6 bases and J by 4 bases, with 19 bases between. The CDR3 length is 16 residues. CDR1 and CDR2 (germline): MDHEN, SYDVKM. As processed by the authors: Estimation of nucleated cell counts was performed using reference gene primer amplification. Some clones are missing from TCRdb's copy, which holds only in-frame ones; the method was immunoSEQ multiplex PCR. V and J calls and clone size are those listed in that table; D and trimming were worked out from the DNA. The sample includes 200,000 to 250,000 clones, 83% of them seen just once. Source material: peripheral blood. J is TRBJ2-1 and V is TRBV28, with D perhaps matching TRBD2 (6 bases). The sequence was collected from a woman between 65 and 79 years old with active or convalescent COVID-19. In DNA, the CDR3 is TGTGCCAGCAGGGGTCTAGCGCCCCGTCGGTACAATGAGCAGTTCTTC. Translation: CASRGLAPRRYNEQFF.